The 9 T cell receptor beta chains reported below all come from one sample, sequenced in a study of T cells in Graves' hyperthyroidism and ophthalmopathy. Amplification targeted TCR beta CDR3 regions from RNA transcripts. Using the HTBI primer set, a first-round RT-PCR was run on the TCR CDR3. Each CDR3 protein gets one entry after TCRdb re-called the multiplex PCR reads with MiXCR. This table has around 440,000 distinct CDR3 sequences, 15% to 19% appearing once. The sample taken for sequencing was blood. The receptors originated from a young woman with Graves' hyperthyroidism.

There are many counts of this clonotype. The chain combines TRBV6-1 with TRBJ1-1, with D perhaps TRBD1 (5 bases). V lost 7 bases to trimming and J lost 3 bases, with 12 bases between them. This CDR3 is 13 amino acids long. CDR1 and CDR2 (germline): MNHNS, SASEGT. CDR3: CASTRDADTEAFF. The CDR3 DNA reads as TGTGCCAGCACCCGGGACGCCGACACTGAAGCTTTCTTT.

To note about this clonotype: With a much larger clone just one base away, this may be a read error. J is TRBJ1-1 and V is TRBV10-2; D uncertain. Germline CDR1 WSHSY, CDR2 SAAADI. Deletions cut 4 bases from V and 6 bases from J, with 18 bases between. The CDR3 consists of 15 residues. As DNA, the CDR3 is TGCGCCAGCAGTGTGTATGAGACGGGGAGATCTGAAGCTTTCTTT. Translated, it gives CASSVYETGRSEAFF.

CDR3 loop: CASSLEPSLGGYTF. As DNA, the CDR3 is TGTGCCAGCAGCTTAGAGCCCTCCTTGGGTGGCTACACCTTC. The V gene is TRBV11-3, the J gene TRBJ1-2, with no clear D. V shed 0 bases and J shed 7 bases, with 12 bases lying between them. Germline V gene sequence: CDR1 SGHNT, CDR2 YENEEA. The CDR3 is 14 residues long.

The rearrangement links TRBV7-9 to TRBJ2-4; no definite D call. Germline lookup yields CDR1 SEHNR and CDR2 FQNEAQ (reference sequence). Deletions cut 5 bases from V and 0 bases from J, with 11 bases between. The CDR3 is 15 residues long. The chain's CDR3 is CASSVSYRAKNIQYF. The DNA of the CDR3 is TGTGCCAGCAGCGTGTCCTACCGAGCCAAAAACATTCAGTACTTC.

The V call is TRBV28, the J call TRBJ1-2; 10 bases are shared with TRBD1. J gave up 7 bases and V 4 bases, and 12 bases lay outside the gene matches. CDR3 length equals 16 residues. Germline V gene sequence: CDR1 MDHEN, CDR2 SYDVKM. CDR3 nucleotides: TGTGCCAGCAGTTCACAGACAGGGGGCAGTTGGGGTGGCTACACCTTC. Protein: CASSSQTGGSWGGYTF.

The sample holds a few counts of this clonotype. The CDR3 DNA follows: TGCGCCAGCAGCCGATTAGCGGGCCTAGCCAAAAACATTCAGTACTTC. Encoded protein: CASSRLAGLAKNIQYF. The chain uses TRBV4-1 and TRBJ2-4; 7 bases are a match to TRBD2. Germline lookup yields CDR1 MGHRA and CDR2 YSYEKL. The CDR3 runs to 16 residues. The V gene end was trimmed by 4 bases and the J gene end by 0 bases; junction bases not matched to a gene: 6.

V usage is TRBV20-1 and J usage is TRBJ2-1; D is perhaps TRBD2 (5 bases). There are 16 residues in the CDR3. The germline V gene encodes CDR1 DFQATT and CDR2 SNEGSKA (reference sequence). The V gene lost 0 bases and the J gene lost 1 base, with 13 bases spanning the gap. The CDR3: CSARDFPAGSYNEQFF. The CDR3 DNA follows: TGCAGTGCTAGAGATTTCCCGGCGGGTTCCTACAATGAGCAGTTCTTC.

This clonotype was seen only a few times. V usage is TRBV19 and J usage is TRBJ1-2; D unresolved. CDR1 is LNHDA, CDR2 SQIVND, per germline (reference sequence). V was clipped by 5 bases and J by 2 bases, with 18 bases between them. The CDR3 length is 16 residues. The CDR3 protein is CASSAPGAEANYGYTF. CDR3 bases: TGTGCCAGTAGTGCCCCGGGAGCCGAAGCCAACTATGGCTACACCTTC.

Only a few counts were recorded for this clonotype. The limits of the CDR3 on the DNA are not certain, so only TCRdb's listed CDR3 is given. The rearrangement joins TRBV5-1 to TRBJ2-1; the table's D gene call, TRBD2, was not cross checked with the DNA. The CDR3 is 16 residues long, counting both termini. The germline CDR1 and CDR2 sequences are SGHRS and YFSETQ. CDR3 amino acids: CASSLTFGGALNEQFF.